These 23 T cell receptor beta chains were all obtained from the same sample, sequenced in a study of cytomegalovirus exposure and HLA in healthy donors. Sequencing was performed with immunoSEQ multiplex PCR; in TCRdb, only in-frame clones are kept and a portion is missing. The table lists under 200,000 clones, 95% to 97% of them singletons, with under 0.9% in the top ten. Sequencing input: PBMCs. These receptors came from a woman aged 18-29 years in good health and CMV-seronegative.

This chain joins TRBV5-1 and TRBJ2-1; D perhaps matches TRBD1 (5 bases). Trimming took 0 bases from V and 8 from J, leaving 12 bases between them. This CDR3 spans 14 amino acids. Germline assignment: CDR1 SGHRS and CDR2 YFSETQ. The CDR3, as DNA: TGCGCCAGCAGCTTGGTTGGGGCTGATTATGAGCAGTTCTTC. This codes for CASSLVGADYEQFF. Filled out from reference TRBV5-1 and TRBJ2-1, the complete variable domain reads KAGVTQTPRYLIKTRGQQVTLSCSPISGHRSVSWYQQTPGQGLQFLFEYFSETQRNKGNFPGRFSGRQFSNSRSEMNVSTLELGDSALYLCASSLVGADYEQFFGPGTRLTVL.

J is TRBJ2-7 and V is TRBV4-3; D is perhaps TRBD1 (5 bases). Per germline, CDR1 LGHNA and CDR2 YSLEER. Trimming took 8 bases from V and 1 from J, leaving 9 bases between them. The CDR3 consists of 12 residues. This CDR3 reads CASAGWSYEQYF. The CDR3 DNA reads as TGCGCCAGCGCAGGGTGGTCCTACGAGCAGTACTTC.

The V gene is TRBV11-2, the J gene TRBJ2-1; the match to TRBD2 covers 10 bases. Trimming removed 3 bases from V and 8 bases from J; junction bases left unmatched: 7. The CDR3 sequence is 15 residues long. The germline V gene has CDR1 SGHAT and CDR2 FQNNGV. CDR3 nucleotide sequence: TGTGCCAGCAGCTTGAGCGGGGGGGCCTTCGATGAGCAGTTCTTC. Its protein product is CASSLSGGAFDEQFF.

This chain joins TRBV2 and TRBJ1-5, with a weak D call TRBD1 (5 bases). Looked up from germline, CDR1 is SNHLY and CDR2 is FYNNEI. The CDR3 has 14 amino acids. With 4 bases removed from V and 1 base from J, the gap between germline ends came to 8 bases. CDR3: CASSGEGSNQPQHF. The CDR3 DNA reads as TGTGCCAGCAGTGGGGAGGGGAGCAATCAGCCCCAGCATTTT. Filled out from reference TRBV2 and TRBJ1-5, the complete variable domain reads EPEVTQTPSHQVTQMGQEVILRCVPISNHLYFYWYRQILGQKVEFLVSFYNNEISEKSEIFDDQFSVERPDGSNFTLKIRSTKLEDSAMYFCASSGEGSNQPQHFGDGTRLSIL.

The V and J genes are TRBV6-5 and TRBJ1-6; unclear D gene. The germline CDR1 and CDR2 sequences are MNHEY and SVGAGI. V was trimmed by 4 bases and J by 5 bases, leaving 12 bases between them. The CDR3 runs 15 residues. The CDR3: CASSSTWRDNSPLHF. CDR3 coding DNA: TGTGCCAGCAGTTCCACATGGAGGGATAATTCACCCCTCCACTTT.

This CDR3 is CAFAGLAGPTGELFF. The CDR3 bases are TGTGCTTTCGCGGGATTAGCGGGACCCACCGGGGAGCTGTTTTTT. This sequence joins TRBV30 and TRBJ2-2; TRBD2 matches at 8 bases. Per the germline V gene, CDR1 is GTSNPN and CDR2 is SVGIG (reference sequence). The CDR3 runs 15 residues.

The rearrangement uses TRBV6-5 and TRBJ1-1; D unresolved. Trimming took off 0 bases at V and 7 bases at J, with 12 bases between the two ends. Per the germline V gene, CDR1 is MNHEY and CDR2 is SVGAGI. The length of the CDR3 is 14 residues. Here the CDR3 reads CASSYSNNADEAFF. The CDR3 nucleotides are TGTGCCAGCAGTTACTCGAACAACGCGGATGAAGCTTTCTTT.

The gene calls are TRBV11-3 and TRBJ2-6; TRBD1 aligns across 7 bases. Germline V gives CDR1 SGHNT, CDR2 YENEEA. The length of the CDR3 is 14 residues. The J segment lost 4 bases and the V segment lost 5 bases, leaving 2 bases of the junction unmatched. CDR3 sequence reads: CASSKGAGANVLTF. In DNA, the CDR3 is TGTGCCAGCAGCAAGGGGGCAGGGGCCAACGTCCTGACTTTC.

The rearrangement joins TRBV4-1 to TRBJ2-3, with 8 bases matching TRBD1. The CDR3 has 16 residues. Germline V gene data show CDR1 as MGHRA and CDR2 as YSYEKL. Losses at the gene ends were 4 bases for V and 3 bases for J; bases not matched to a gene: 9. The CDR3 loop reads CASSRAGGGGTDTQYF. The CDR3 nucleotides are TGCGCCAGCAGCCGAGCAGGGGGCGGAGGTACAGATACGCAGTATTTT.

V usage is TRBV5-1 and J usage is TRBJ2-1; a possible D gene is TRBD1 (8 bases). The germline CDR1 and CDR2 sequences are SGHRS and YFSETQ. There are 15 residues in the CDR3. V lost 5 bases and J 0 bases, leaving 12 bases between the germline ends. The DNA of the CDR3 is TGCGCCAGCAGACAGGGGGGGAGCTCCTACAATGAGCAGTTCTTC. Amino acids: CASRQGGSSYNEQFF. Using reference TRBV5-1 and TRBJ2-1 for the parts outside the CDR3, the full variable domain is KAGVTQTPRYLIKTRGQQVTLSCSPISGHRSVSWYQQTPGQGLQFLFEYFSETQRNKGNFPGRFSGRQFSNSRSEMNVSTLELGDSALYLCASRQGGSSYNEQFFGPGTRLTVL.

The V call is TRBV5-4, the J call TRBJ2-5; perhaps TRBD2 as D (6 bases). CDR1 and CDR2 from the germline V gene are SGHNT and YYREEE (reference sequence). The CDR3 spans 14 residues. Deletions cut 7 bases from V and 6 bases from J, with 19 bases between. CDR3 sequence reads: CASSGGGTVKTQYF. The CDR3 coding sequence is TGTGCCAGCTCCGGAGGAGGGACGGTAAAGACCCAGTACTTC. The full variable domain, its missing parts supplied by reference TRBV5-4 and TRBJ2-5, is ETGVTQSPTHLIKTRGQQVTLRCSSQSGHNTVSWYQQALGQGPQFIFQYYREEENGRGNFPPRFSGLQFPNYSSELNVNALELDDSALYLCASSGGGTVKTQYFGPGTRLLVL.

The rearrangement links TRBV1 to TRBJ1-2; no DNA check was done on the table's D call, TRBD1. TRBV1 is a listed pseudogene. This CDR3 has 15 amino acids. The CDR3 coding sequence is TGCACCAGCAGCCAAGAGCACGGGACAGAATATGGCTACACCTTC. This sequence encodes CTSSQEHGTEYGYTF.

V gene TRBV9 combines with J gene TRBJ2-1, with 11 bases matching TRBD1. This CDR3 has 16 amino acids. V gave up 2 bases and J gave up 8 bases; unmatched junction bases: 9. The germline V gene has CDR1 SGDLS and CDR2 YYNGEE. The CDR3 spells CASSVGQGALGYEQFF. CDR3 nucleotide sequence: TGTGCCAGCAGCGTCGGACAGGGGGCCCTAGGATATGAGCAGTTCTTC.

This chain joins TRBV29-1 and TRBJ2-6; the D is unclear. Trimming removed 5 bases at V and 2 bases at J, with 4 bases between. The germline CDR1 and CDR2 sequences are SQVTM and ANQGSEA. The CDR3 length is 12 residues. CDR3 sequence reads: CSVTAGANVLTF. The CDR3 nucleotides read TGCAGCGTTACGGCTGGGGCCAACGTCCTGACTTTC.

The chain employs TRBV5-1 and TRBJ1-2; TRBD1 matches at 7 bases. There are 14 residues in the CDR3. Per the germline V gene, CDR1 is SGHRS and CDR2 is YFSETQ. V lost 9 bases, J lost 6 bases, and 14 bases stayed unmatched. The CDR3 sequence: CATTPRGPRDGYTF. The CDR3 coding sequence is TGCGCCACCACCCCAAGGGGGCCCCGAGATGGCTACACCTTC.

The chain couples TRBV19 to TRBJ2-7, with 10 bases lining up with TRBD1. Losses at the gene ends were 0 bases for V and 2 bases for J; bases not matched to a gene: 7. CDR3 size: 17 residues. Per the germline V gene, CDR1 is LNHDA and CDR2 is SQIVND (reference sequence). CDR3 DNA sequence: TGTGCCAGTAGTATAGATCTGGGGACAGGGGTGCCCTACGAGCAGTACTTC. Translation: CASSIDLGTGVPYEQYF. Together with reference TRBV19 and TRBJ2-7, the CDR3 gives the full variable domain: DGGITQSPKYLFRKEGQNVTLSCEQNLNHDAMYWYRQDPGQGLRLIYYSQIVNDFQKGDIAEGYSVSREKKESFPLTVTSAQKNPTAFYLCASSIDLGTGVPYEQYFGPGTRLTVT.

V is TRBV5-1 and J is TRBJ1-4, with 7 bases fitting TRBD1. The CDR3 totals 14 residues. J gave up 3 bases and V 2 bases, and 1 base lay outside the gene matches. CDR1 is SGHRS and CDR2 is YFSETQ in the germline V gene. CDR3 in amino acids: CASSFGTANEKLFF. The CDR3, as DNA: TGCGCCAGCAGCTTCGGGACAGCTAATGAAAAACTGTTTTTT. The variable domain in full, completed from reference TRBV5-1 and TRBJ1-4, reads KAGVTQTPRYLIKTRGQQVTLSCSPISGHRSVSWYQQTPGQGLQFLFEYFSETQRNKGNFPGRFSGRQFSNSRSEMNVSTLELGDSALYLCASSFGTANEKLFFGSGTQLSVL.

The chain employs TRBV25-1 and TRBJ2-3; D possibly corresponds to TRBD2 (5 bases). This CDR3 has 12 residues. The V gene lost 4 bases and the J gene lost 15 bases, with 17 bases spanning the gap. Germline CDR1 is MGHDK and CDR2 is SYGVNS. CDR3 sequence: CASSADYSVPYF. Here the CDR3 DNA reads TGTGCCAGCAGTGCCGACTATAGCGTTCCATATTTT. Supplemented by reference TRBV25-1 and TRBJ2-3, the full variable domain reads EADIYQTPRYLVIGTGKKITLECSQTMGHDKMYWYQQDPGMELHLIHYSYGVNSTEKGDLSSESTVSRIRTEHFPLTLESARPSHTSQYLCASSADYSVPYFGPGTRLTVL.

This rearrangement joins TRBV7-2 to TRBJ2-4, with D unresolved. The CDR3 consists of 13 residues. Germline V gives CDR1 SGHTA, CDR2 FQGNSA. Trimming shortened V by 0 bases and J by 6 bases, and 6 bases separated the two germline ends. The CDR3 is CASSLAPRNIQYF. The CDR3 DNA reads TGTGCCAGCAGCTTAGCTCCTAGAAACATTCAGTACTTC.

The chain couples TRBV14 to TRBJ2-7, with 7 bases identical to TRBD1. The CDR3 is 14 amino acids. With V trimmed by 4 bases and J by 1 base, 4 bases remained unmatched. Germline V lookup: CDR1 SGHDN, CDR2 FVKESK. Written as DNA, the CDR3 is TGTGCCAGCAGCCGGAACAGGGGATCCTACGAGCAGTACTTC. This encodes CASSRNRGSYEQYF.

The chain uses TRBV4-1 and TRBJ2-3, with 7 bases lining up with TRBD1. The CDR3 spans 15 residues. V dropped 1 base and J dropped 5; count of bases not matched to a gene: 6. Germline CDR1 MGHRA, CDR2 YSYEKL. The CDR3: CASSQVEGAGDTQYF. CDR3 DNA: TGCGCCAGCAGCCAAGTTGAGGGGGCTGGAGATACGCAGTATTTT.

The chain links TRBV5-1 to TRBJ2-1; D perhaps matches TRBD2 (5 bases). Germline V gives CDR1 SGHRS, CDR2 YFSETQ. The CDR3 spans 15 residues. V was shortened by 0 bases and J by 8 bases, with 15 bases between the two germline ends. The CDR3 reads CASSLGLARSDEQFF. The CDR3 DNA reads as TGCGCCAGCAGCTTGGGGCTAGCACGCTCGGATGAGCAGTTCTTC.

The V gene is TRBV2, the J gene TRBJ1-2; TRBD1 agrees at 7 bases. Germline-derived CDR1 and CDR2 are SNHLY and FYNNEI. This CDR3 has 18 residues. The V and J ends lost 5 bases and 0 bases, in that order; junction bases with no gene match: 15. The CDR3 loop reads CASSKIDRVEISNYGYTF. The CDR3 DNA reads TGTGCCAGCAGTAAGATCGACAGGGTTGAGATTTCTAACTATGGCTACACCTTC.